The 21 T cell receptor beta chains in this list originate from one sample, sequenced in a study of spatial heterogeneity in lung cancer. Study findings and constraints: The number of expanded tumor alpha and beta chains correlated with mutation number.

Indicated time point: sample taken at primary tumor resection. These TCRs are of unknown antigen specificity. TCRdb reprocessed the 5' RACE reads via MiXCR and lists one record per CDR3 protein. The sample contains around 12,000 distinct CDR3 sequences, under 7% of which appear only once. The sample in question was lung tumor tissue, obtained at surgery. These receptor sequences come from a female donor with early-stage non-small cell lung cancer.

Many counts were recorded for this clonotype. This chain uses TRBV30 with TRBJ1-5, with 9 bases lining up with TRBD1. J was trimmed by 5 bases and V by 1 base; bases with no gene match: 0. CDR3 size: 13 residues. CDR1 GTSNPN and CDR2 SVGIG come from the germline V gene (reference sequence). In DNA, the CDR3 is TGTGCCTGGAGTGGGACAGGGGATCAGCCCCAGCATTTT. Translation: CAWSGTGDQPQHF.

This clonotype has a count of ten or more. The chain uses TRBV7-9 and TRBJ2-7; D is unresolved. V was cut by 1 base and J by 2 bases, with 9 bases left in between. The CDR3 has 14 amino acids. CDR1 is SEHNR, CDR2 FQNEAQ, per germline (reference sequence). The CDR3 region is CASSLVGFPYEQYF. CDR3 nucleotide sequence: TGTGCCAGCAGCTTAGTGGGTTTTCCCTACGAGCAGTACTTC.

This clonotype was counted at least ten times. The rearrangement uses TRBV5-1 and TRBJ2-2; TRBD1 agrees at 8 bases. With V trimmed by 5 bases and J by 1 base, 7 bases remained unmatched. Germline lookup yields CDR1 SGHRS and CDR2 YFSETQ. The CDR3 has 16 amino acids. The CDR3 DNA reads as TGCGCCAGCAGGGGCCTGGGGACAGGGAACACCGGGGAGCTGTTTTTT. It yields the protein CASRGLGTGNTGELFF. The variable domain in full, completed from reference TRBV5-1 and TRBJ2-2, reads KAGVTQTPRYLIKTRGQQVTLSCSPISGHRSVSWYQQTPGQGLQFLFEYFSETQRNKGNFPGRFSGRQFSNSRSEMNVSTLELGDSALYLCASRGLGTGNTGELFFGEGSRLTVL.

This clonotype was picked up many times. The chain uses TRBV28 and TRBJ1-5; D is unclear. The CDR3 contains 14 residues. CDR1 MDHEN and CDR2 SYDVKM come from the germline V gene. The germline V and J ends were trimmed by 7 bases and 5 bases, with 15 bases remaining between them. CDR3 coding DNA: TGTGCCAGCATGGAGCAGGTGGGGTATCAGCCCCAGCATTTT. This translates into CASMEQVGYQPQHF.

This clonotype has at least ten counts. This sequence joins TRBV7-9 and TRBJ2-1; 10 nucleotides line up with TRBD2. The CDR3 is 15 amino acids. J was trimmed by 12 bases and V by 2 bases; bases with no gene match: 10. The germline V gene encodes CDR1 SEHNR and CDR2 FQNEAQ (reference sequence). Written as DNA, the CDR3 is TGTGCCAGCAGCTTATTATCTCCGTCTAGCGGGGGGCAGTTCTTC. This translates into CASSLLSPSSGGQFF.

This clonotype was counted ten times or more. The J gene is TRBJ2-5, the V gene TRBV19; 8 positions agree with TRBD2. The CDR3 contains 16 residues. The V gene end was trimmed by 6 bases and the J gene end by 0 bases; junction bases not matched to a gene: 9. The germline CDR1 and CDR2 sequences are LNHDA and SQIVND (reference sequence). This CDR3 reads CASSRTLADHQETQYF. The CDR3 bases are TGTGCCAGTAGCCGTACACTAGCGGATCACCAAGAGACCCAGTACTTC. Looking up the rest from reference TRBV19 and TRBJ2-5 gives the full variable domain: DGGITQSPKYLFRKEGQNVTLSCEQNLNHDAMYWYRQDPGQGLRLIYYSQIVNDFQKGDIAEGYSVSREKKESFPLTVTSAQKNPTAFYLCASSRTLADHQETQYFGPGTRLLVL.

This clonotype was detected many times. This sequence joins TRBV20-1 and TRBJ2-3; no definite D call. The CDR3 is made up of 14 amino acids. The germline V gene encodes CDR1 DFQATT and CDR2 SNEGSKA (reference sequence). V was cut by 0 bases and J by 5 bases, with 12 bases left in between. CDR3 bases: TGCAGTGCTAGAGAGCCCCTTAGGCTAGATACGCAGTATTTT. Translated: CSAREPLRLDTQYF.

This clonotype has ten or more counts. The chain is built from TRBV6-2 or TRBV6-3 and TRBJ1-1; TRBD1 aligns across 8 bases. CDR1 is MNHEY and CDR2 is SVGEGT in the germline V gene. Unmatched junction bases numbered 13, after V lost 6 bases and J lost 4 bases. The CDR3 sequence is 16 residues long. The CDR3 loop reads CASRKLPDRARTEAFF. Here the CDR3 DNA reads TGTGCCAGCAGGAAACTTCCGGACAGGGCTCGCACTGAAGCTTTCTTT.

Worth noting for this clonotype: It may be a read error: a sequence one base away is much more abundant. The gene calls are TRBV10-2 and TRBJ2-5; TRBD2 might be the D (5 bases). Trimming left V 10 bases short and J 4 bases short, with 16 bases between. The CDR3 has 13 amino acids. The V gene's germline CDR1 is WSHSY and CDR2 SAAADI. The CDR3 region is CANAAIGGETQYF. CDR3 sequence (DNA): TGCGCCAATGCGGCTATCGGAGGAGAGACCCAGTACTTC.

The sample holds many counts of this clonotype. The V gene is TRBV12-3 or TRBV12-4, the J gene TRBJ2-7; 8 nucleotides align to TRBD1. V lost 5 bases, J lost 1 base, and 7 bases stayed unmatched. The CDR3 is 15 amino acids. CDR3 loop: CASSRTGQWSYEQYF. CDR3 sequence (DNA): TGTGCCAGCAGTCGGACAGGGCAGTGGTCCTACGAGCAGTACTTC.

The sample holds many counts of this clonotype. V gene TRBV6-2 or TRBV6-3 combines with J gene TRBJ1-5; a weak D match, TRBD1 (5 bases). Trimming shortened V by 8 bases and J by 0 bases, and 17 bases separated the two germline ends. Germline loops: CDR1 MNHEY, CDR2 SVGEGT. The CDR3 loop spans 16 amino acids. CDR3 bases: TGTGCCAGCGGGGGTCGGCACTGGTATAGCAATCAGCCCCAGCATTTT. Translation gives CASGGRHWYSNQPQHF.

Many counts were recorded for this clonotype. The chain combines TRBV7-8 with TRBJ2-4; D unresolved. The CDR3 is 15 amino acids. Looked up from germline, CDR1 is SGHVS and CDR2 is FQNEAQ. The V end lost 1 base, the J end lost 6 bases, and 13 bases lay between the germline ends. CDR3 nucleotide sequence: TGTGCCAGCAGCTTAGAAGCCGTGGTCTTAAACATTCAGTACTTC. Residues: CASSLEAVVLNIQYF.

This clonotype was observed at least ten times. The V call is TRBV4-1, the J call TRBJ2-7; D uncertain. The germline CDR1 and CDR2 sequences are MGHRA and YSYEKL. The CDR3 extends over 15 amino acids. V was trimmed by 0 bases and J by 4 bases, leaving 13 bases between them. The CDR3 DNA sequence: TGCGCCAGCAGCCAAGATCGCGGCAAGGTTTACGAGCAGTACTTC. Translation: CASSQDRGKVYEQYF.

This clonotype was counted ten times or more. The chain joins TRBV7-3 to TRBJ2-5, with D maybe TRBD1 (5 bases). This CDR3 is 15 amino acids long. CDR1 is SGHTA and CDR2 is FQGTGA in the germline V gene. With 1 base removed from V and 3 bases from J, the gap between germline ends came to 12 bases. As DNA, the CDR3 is TGTGCCAGCAGCTTAAAAGGGTGGGGCGAAGAGACCCAGTACTTC. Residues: CASSLKGWGEETQYF.

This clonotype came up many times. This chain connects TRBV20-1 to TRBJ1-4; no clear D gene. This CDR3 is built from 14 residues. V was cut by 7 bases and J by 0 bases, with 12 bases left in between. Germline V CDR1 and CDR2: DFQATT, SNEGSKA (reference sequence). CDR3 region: CSVPKRTTNEKLFF. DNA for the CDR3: TGCAGTGTCCCAAAGCGGACAACTAATGAAAAACTGTTTTTT.

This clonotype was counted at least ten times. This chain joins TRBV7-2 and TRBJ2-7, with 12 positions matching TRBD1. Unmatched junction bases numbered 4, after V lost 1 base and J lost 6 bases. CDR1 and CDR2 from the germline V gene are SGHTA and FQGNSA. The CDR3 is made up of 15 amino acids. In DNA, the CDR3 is TGTGCCAGCAGCTTAGGGGGACAGGGGGCTCGCGAGCAGTACTTC. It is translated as CASSLGGQGAREQYF.

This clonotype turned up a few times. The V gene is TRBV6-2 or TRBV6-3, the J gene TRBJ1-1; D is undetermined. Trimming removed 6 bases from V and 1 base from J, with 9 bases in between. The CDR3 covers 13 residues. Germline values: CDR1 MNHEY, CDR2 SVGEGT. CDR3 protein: CASSSVSNTEAFF. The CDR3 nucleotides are TGTGCCAGCAGCTCGGTTTCGAACACTGAAGCTTTCTTT.

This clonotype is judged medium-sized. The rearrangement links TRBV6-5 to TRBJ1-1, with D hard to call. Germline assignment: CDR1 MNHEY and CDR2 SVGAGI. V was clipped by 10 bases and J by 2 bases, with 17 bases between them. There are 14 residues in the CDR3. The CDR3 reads CATTPAAVNTEAFF. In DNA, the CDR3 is TGTGCCACTACCCCAGCGGCGGTAAACACTGAAGCTTTCTTT.

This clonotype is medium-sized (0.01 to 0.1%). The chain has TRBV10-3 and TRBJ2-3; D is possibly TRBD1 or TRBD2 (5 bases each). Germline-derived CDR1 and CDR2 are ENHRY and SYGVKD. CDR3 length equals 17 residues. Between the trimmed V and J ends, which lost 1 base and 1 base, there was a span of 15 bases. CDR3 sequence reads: CAISEFKGARGTDTQYF. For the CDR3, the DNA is TGTGCCATCAGTGAGTTCAAAGGGGCGCGGGGCACAGATACGCAGTATTTT.

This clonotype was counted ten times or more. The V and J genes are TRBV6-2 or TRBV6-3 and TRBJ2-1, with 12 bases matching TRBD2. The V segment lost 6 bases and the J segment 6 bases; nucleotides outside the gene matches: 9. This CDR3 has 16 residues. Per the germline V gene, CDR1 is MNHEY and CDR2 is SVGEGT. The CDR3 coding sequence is TGTGCCAGCAGCTCCACTAGCGGGGGGACCCTCAATGAGCAGTTCTTC. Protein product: CASSSTSGGTLNEQFF.

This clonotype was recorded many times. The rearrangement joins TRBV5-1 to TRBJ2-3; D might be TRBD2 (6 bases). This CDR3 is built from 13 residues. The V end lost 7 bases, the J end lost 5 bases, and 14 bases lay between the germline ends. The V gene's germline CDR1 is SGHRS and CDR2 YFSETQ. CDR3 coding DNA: TGCGCCAGCGAAACTTACGGGGGAGATACGCAGTATTTT. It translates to CASETYGGDTQYF.